This T cell receptor beta chain derives from a study of blood T cell repertoires in COVID-19 (dated by TCRdb to 2019 to 2021). Turning to the overall study: Samples from collaborators originated in the United States, Italy and Spain and spanned both the acute and convalescent phases of COVID-19. The prospective study material was composed of cDNA or gDNA derived from T cells, B-cell-depleted T cells, or PBMCs. Deeply sampled blood TCRbeta repertoires from subjects exposed to, actively infected with, or recovered from COVID-19 were included in the dataset. A freely available public database, intended as a resource for researchers studying the immune response to SARS-CoV-2, is where the repertoires were released. Samples came from the ongoing ImmuneRACE study (first 160 participants) plus 1,254 subjects from 6 global collaborators. A de-identified subject ID, COVID-19 status, age in years and sex were almost always included in the sample metadata. HLA class I and class II types, where available, came from metadata supplied by the sample provider rather than from assay-based typing. Findings and caveats that apply to the study as a whole: The quantity of clinical and demographic metadata differed by source and by participant and was supplied without curation.

Each collaborating institution followed its own protocols to collect whole blood in K2EDTA tubes. For TCRbeta analysis, collaborators shipped samples in one of three forms: frozen whole blood, isolated PBMCs, or DNA extracted from either of those sample types. As concerns this clone: Its antigen specificity is not known. Base qualities were left out, and no much larger clone turns up one base away.

TCRbeta CDR3 regions were amplified from genomic DNA by means of the immunoSEQ Assay, a bias-controlled multiplex PCR. The authors' analysis ran thus. The number of nucleated cells in each sample was estimated by amplification of reference gene primers within the assay. To quantify the absolute abundance of each unique TCRbeta CDR3 rearrangement, sequence reads were collapsed and filtered. Productive Simpson clonality was computed per sample as the square root of Simpson's diversity index over productive rearrangements. Drawn from immuneACCESS, this table holds only the in-frame rearrangements with V and J called that TCRdb kept. Clones are partly lost; checked studies trace under half to an unresolved V gene and leave the rest unexplained. V and J calls and clone size follow that table, whereas D and trimming were derived from the DNA. For this sample the table gives about 98,000 clones, of which around 76% were detected only once. The ten largest clones add up to 18% of the sample.

Sequencing was carried out using peripheral blood. The receptor's source is a man at least 80 years old with acute or convalescent COVID-19.

The CDR3 reads CASSLGLAVTDTQYF. The nucleotide sequence reads as follows: TGTGCCAGCAGCTTGGGACTAGCGGTCACAGATACGCAGTATTTT. The receptor chain draws on TRBV5-4 and TRBJ2-3; TRBD2 aligns with 9 central bases. From V the trimming removes 0 bases and from J it removes 2 bases, while the gene matches leave 1 base of the junction unaccounted for. The CDR3 contains 15 residues, cysteine and phenylalanine counted. Of all the DNA, just the CDR3 is kept, 45 bases in frame from base 1. Looking up the germline V gene (reference sequence) yields CDR1 SGHNT and CDR2 YYREEE.